The clone carrying this T cell receptor (beta chain) has a single count. Noted time point: cycle 4 day 1 (C4D1), after 6 weeks of nivolumab. Each of the patients experienced relapse following autologous stem cell transplantation, and their brentuximab vedotin exposure differed. Some clones are missing from TCRdb's copy, which holds only in-frame ones; the method was immunoSEQ multiplex PCR. Among tens of thousands of clones listed, around nine tenths were seen once. This specimen belongs to a study of PD-1 blockade in classical Hodgkin lymphoma. This specimen was peripheral blood mononuclear cells (PBMCs), taken before the fourth cycle of nivolumab. This receptor was identified in a human donor with classical Hodgkin lymphoma.

The CDR3 DNA follows: TGTGCCAGCAGCCTCCGGGACAGGGATTATGGCTACACCTTC. Its translation is CASSLRDRDYGYTF. The chain recombines TRBV5-5 with TRBJ1-2; TRBD1 agrees at 9 bases. The CDR3 totals 14 residues. V lost 4 bases to trimming and J lost 5 bases; unmatched junction nucleotides: 6. The V gene's germline CDR1 is SGHKS and CDR2 YYEKEE (reference sequence).